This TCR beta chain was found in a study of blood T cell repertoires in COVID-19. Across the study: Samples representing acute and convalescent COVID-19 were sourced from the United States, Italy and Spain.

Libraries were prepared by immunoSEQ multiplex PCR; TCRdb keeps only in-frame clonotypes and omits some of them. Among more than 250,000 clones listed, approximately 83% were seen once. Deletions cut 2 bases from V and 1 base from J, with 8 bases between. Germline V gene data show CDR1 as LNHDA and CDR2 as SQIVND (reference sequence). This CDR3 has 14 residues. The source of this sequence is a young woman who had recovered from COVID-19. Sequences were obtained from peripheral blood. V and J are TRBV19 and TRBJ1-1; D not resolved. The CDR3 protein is CASSIQVQNTEAFF. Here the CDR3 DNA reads TGTGCCAGTAGTATACAGGTCCAGAACACTGAAGCTTTCTTT.